Here is one TCR beta chain with its context. The clone's antigen remains unknown. No base quality information exists; no much larger clone differs at one position. The immunoSEQ Assay, a bias-controlled multiplex PCR, was used to amplify TCRbeta CDR3 regions from genomic DNA. The published analysis was carried out like this. Within the assay, amplification of reference gene primers was used to estimate how many nucleated cells each sample contained. To quantify the absolute abundance of each unique TCRbeta CDR3 rearrangement, sequence reads were collapsed and filtered. For each sample, productive Simpson clonality was calculated as the square root of Simpson's diversity index over productive rearrangements. This is the immuneACCESS table as TCRdb keeps it, with only in-frame sequences that have V and J called. A part of the clones is gone; compared with another copy, unresolved V genes explain less than half, and the rest is unexplained. The D gene and trimming were derived from the DNA, and the V and J assignments and clone size from that table. The sample records roughly 340,000 clones, 75% to 90% of which are singletons. The ten largest clones add up to nearly 6.5% of the sample.

V is pruned by 5 bases and J by 10 bases, leaving 14 bases of the junction without a gene match. CDR1 and CDR2 are drawn from the germline V gene (reference sequence): LNHDA, SQIVND. The CDR3 spans 16 residues, from the cysteine through the phenylalanine. Only the CDR3 DNA is retained, 48 bases long and in frame from the first base. This entry is derived from a study of blood T cell repertoires in COVID-19 (dated by TCRdb to the early 2020s). For the wider study: Samples from collaborators originated in the United States, Italy and Spain and spanned both the acute and convalescent phases of COVID-19. The repertoires were released in a freely available public database meant as a resource for research on the immune response to SARS-CoV-2. Sample metadata almost always included a de-identified subject ID, COVID-19 status, age in years and sex. Samples came from the ongoing ImmuneRACE study (first 160 participants) plus 1,254 subjects from 6 global collaborators. HLA class I and class II types, where available, came from metadata supplied by the sample provider rather than from assay-based typing. Deeply sampled blood TCRbeta repertoires from subjects exposed to, actively infected with, or recovered from COVID-19 were included in the dataset. The material from the prospective study consisted of cDNA or gDNA derived from T cells, B-cell-depleted T cells, or PBMCs.

Beyond this particular receptor, the publication reports: The quantity of clinical and demographic metadata differed by source and by participant and was supplied without curation.

One collaborating source in Seattle enrolled patients while the patients were actively infected and followed the patients over time throughout the course of disease. Each collaborating institution followed its own protocols to collect whole blood in K2EDTA tubes. For TCRbeta analysis, collaborators shipped samples in one of three forms: frozen whole blood, isolated PBMCs, or DNA extracted from either of those sample types. This TCR came from a woman aged 45-59 years with COVID-19, enrolled during active disease. Sequenced material: peripheral blood. The V and J genes are TRBV19 and TRBJ2-1; 10 bases in the middle match TRBD1. The sequenced DNA is TGTGCCAGTAGTCCGCGTCCCGGGACAGGGGATTACGAGCAGTTCTTC. This codes for CASSPRPGTGDYEQFF.